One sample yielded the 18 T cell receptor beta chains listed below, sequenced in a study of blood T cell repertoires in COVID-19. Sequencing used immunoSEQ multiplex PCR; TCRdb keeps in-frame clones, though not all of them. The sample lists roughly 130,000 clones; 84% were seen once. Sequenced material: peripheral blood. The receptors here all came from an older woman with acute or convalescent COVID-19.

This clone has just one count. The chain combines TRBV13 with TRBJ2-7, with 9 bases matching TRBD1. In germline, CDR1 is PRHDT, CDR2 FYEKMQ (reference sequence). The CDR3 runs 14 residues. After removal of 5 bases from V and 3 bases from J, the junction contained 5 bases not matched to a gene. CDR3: CASSRGQGLYEQYF. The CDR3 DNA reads TGTGCCAGCAGCCGGGGACAGGGTCTCTACGAGCAGTACTTC.

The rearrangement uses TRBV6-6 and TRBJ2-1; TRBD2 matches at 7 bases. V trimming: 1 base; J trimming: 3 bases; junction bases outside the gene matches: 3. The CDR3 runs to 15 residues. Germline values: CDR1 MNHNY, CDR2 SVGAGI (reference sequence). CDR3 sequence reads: CASSYLGGSYNEQFF. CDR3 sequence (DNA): TGTGCCAGCAGTTACTTGGGAGGGAGCTACAATGAGCAGTTCTTC.

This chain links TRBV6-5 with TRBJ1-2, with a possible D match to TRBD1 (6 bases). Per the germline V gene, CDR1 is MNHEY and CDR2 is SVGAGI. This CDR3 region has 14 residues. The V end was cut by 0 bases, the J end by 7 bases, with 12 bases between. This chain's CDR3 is CASSYSTGGPGYTF. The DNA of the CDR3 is TGTGCCAGCAGTTACTCGACAGGAGGTCCTGGCTACACCTTC.

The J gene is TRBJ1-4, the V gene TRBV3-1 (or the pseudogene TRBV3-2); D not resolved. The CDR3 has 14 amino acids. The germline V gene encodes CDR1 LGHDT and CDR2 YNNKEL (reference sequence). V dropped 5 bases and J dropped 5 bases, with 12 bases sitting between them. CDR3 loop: CASSMAEMNEKLFF. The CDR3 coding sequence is TGTGCCAGCAGCATGGCGGAGATGAATGAAAAACTGTTTTTT.

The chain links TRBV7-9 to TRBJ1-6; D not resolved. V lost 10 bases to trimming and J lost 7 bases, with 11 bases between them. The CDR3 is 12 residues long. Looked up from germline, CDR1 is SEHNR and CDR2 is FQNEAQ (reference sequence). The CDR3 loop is CATRDFNSPLHF. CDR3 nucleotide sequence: TGTGCCACCCGAGACTTCAATTCACCCCTCCACTTT. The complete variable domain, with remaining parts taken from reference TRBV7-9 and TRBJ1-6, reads DTGVSQNPRHKITKRGQNVTFRCDPISEHNRLYWYRQTLGQGPEFLTYFQNEAQLEKSRLLSDRFSAERPKGSFSTLEIQRTEQGDSAMYLCATRDFNSPLHFGNGTRLTVT.

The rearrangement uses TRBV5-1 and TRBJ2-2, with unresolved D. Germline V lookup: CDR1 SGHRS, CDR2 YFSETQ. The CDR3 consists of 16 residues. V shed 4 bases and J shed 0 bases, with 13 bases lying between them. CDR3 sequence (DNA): TGCGCCAGCAGCCCCCAAAGCGCCGCGAACACCGGGGAGCTGTTTTTT. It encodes CASSPQSAANTGELFF.

The CDR3 spells CASSIWTGGRNTEAFF. CDR3 in DNA: TGTGCCAGTAGTATTTGGACAGGGGGCAGGAACACTGAAGCTTTCTTT. J is TRBJ1-1 and V is TRBV19; 11 nucleotides match TRBD1. V shed 3 bases and J 1 base; nucleotides not matched to a gene: 4. This CDR3 region has 16 residues. Germline V gene sequence: CDR1 LNHDA, CDR2 SQIVND (reference sequence).

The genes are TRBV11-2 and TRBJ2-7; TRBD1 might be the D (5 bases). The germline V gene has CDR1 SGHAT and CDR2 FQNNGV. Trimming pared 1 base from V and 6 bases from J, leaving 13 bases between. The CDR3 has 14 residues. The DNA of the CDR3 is TGTGCCAGCAGCTTAGGAAAAGGGGTGGGCGAGCAGTACTTC. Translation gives CASSLGKGVGEQYF.

CDR3 sequence (DNA): TGCGCCAGCAGCCAATGGGGCAGTGTTGAAGAAAAACTGTTTTTT. This gives the protein CASSQWGSVEEKLFF. V gene TRBV4-1 combines with J gene TRBJ1-4; possibly TRBD1 for D (5 bases). Germline CDR1 MGHRA, CDR2 YSYEKL. Trimming removed 2 bases from V and 8 bases from J, with 15 bases in between. The CDR3 covers 15 residues.

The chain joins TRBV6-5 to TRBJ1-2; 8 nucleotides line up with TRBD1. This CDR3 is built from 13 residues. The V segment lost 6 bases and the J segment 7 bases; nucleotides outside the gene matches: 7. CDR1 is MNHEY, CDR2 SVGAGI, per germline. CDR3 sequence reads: CASRGTGTTGYTF. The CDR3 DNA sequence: TGTGCCAGCAGGGGGACAGGTACTACTGGCTACACCTTC.

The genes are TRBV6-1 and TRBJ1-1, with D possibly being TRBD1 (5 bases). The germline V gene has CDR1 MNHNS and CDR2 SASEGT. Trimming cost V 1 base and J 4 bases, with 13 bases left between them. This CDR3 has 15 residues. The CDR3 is CASSEDQGRRTEAFF. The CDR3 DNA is TGTGCCAGCAGTGAAGATCAGGGTCGGCGCACTGAAGCTTTCTTT.

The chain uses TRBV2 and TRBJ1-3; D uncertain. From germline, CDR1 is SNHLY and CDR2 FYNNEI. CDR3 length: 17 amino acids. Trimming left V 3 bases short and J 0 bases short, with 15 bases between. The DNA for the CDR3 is TGTGCCAGCAGTGAGGAACCGCGGCCAAACTCTGGAAACACCATATATTTT. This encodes CASSEEPRPNSGNTIYF. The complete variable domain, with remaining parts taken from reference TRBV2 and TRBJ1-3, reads EPEVTQTPSHQVTQMGQEVILRCVPISNHLYFYWYRQILGQKVEFLVSFYNNEISEKSEIFDDQFSVERPDGSNFTLKIRSTKLEDSAMYFCASSEEPRPNSGNTIYFGEGSWLTVV.

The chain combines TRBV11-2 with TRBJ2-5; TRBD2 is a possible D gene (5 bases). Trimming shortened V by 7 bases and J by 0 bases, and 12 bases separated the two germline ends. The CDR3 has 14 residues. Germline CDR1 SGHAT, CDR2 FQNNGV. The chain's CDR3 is CASTSRAHQETQYF. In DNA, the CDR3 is TGTGCCAGCACCTCGAGGGCCCACCAAGAGACCCAGTACTTC.

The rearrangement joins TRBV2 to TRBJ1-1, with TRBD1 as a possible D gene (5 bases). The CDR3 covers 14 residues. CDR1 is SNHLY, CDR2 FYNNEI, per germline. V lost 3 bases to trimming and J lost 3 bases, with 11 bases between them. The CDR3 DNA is TGTGCCAGCAGTGAGGGGGGGGTGGACACTGAAGCTTTCTTT. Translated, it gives CASSEGGVDTEAFF.

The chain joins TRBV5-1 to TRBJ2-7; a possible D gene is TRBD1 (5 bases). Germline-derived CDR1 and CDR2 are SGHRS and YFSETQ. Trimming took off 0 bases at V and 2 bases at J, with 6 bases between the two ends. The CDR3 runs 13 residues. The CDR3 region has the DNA TGCGCCAGCAGCTTGGAAGGGGCCTACGAGCAGTACTTC. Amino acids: CASSLEGAYEQYF.

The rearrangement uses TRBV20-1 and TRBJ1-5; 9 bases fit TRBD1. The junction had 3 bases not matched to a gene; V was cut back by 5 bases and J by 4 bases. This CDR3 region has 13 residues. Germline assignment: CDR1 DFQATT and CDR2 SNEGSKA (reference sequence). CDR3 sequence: CSARGQGNQPQHF. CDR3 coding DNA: TGCAGTGCTCGTGGACAGGGGAATCAGCCCCAGCATTTT.

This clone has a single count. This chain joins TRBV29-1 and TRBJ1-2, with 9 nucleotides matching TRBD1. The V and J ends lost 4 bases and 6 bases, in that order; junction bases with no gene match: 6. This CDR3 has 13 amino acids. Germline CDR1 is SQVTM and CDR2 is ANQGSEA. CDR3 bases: TGCAGCGTTGCTGGGACAGGGAACAATGGCTACACCTTC. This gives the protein CSVAGTGNNGYTF.

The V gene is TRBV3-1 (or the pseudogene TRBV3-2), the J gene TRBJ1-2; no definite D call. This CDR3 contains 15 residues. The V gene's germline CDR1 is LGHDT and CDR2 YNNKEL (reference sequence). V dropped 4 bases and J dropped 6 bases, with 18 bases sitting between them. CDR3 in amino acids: CASSPFSQVSHGYTF. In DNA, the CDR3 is TGTGCCAGCAGCCCCTTCAGCCAGGTGTCCCATGGCTACACCTTC.